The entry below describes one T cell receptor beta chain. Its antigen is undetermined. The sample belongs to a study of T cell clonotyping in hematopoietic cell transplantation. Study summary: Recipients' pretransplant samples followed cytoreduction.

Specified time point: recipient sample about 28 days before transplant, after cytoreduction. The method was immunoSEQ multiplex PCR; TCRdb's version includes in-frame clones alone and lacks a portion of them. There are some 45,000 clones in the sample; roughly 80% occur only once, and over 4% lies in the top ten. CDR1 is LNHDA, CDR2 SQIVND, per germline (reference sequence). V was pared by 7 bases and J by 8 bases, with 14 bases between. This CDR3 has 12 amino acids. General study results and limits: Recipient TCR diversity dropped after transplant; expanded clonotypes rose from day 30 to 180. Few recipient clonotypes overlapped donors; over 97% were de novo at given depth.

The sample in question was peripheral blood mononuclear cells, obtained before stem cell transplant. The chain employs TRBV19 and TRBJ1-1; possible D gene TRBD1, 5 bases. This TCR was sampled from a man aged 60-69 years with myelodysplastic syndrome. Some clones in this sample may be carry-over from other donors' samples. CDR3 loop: CASKPDSKEAFF. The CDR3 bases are TGTGCCAGTAAACCAGACAGCAAAGAAGCTTTCTTT.